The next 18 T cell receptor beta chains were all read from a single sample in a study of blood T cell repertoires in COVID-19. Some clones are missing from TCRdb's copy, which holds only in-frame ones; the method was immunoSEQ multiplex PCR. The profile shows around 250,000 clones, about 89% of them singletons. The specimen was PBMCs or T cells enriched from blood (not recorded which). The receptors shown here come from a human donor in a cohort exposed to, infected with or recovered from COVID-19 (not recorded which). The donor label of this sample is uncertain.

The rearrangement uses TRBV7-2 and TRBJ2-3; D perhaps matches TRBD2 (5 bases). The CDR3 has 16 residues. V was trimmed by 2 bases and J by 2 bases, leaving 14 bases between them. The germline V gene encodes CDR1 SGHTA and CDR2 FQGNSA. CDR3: CASSLWGSVNTDTQYF. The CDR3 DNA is TGTGCCAGCAGCTTATGGGGTAGCGTAAACACAGATACGCAGTATTTT.

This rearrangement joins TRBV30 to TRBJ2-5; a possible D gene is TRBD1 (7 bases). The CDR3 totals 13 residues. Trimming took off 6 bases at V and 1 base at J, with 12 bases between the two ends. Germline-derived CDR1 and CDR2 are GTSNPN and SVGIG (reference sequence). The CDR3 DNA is TGTGCCTGCACCAGGGGGGCCCAAGAGACCCAGTACTTC. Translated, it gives CACTRGAQETQYF.

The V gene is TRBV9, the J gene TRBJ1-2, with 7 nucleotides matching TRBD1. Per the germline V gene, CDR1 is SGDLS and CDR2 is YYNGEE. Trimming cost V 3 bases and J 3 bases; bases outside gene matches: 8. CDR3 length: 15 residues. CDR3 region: CASSATQGVDYGYTF. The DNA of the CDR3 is TGTGCCAGCAGCGCAACCCAGGGGGTGGACTATGGCTACACCTTC.

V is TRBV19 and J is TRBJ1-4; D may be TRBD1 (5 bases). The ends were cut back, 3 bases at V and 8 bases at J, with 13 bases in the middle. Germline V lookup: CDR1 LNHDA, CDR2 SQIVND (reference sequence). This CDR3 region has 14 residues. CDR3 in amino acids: CASSISRGGEKLFF. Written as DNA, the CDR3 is TGTGCCAGTAGTATCAGTAGGGGAGGAGAAAAACTGTTTTTT. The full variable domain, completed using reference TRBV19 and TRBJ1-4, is DGGITQSPKYLFRKEGQNVTLSCEQNLNHDAMYWYRQDPGQGLRLIYYSQIVNDFQKGDIAEGYSVSREKKESFPLTVTSAQKNPTAFYLCASSISRGGEKLFFGSGTQLSVL.

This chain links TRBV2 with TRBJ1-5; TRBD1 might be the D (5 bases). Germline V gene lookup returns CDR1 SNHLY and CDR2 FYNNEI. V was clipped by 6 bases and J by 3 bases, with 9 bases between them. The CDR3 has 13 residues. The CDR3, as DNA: TGTGCCAGCAGGACAGAGAACAATCAGCCCCAGCATTTT. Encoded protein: CASRTENNQPQHF.

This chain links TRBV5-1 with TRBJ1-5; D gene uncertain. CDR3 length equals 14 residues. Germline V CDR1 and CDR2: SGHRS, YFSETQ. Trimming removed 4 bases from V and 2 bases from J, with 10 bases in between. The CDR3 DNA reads TGCGCCAGCAGCACCGGGGAGGGCAATCAGCCCCAGCATTTT. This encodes CASSTGEGNQPQHF.

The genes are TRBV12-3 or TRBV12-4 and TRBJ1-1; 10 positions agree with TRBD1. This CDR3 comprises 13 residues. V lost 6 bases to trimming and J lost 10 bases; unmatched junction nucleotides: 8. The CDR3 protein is CASRQLDRGGAFF. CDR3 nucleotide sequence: TGTGCCAGCAGACAACTGGACAGGGGGGGAGCTTTCTTT.

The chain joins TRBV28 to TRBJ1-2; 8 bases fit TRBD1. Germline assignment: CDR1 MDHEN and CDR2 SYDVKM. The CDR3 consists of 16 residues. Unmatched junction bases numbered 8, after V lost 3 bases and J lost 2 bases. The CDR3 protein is CASSFRVYRGNYGYTF. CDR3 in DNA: TGTGCCAGCAGTTTTAGAGTATACAGGGGGAACTATGGCTACACCTTC.

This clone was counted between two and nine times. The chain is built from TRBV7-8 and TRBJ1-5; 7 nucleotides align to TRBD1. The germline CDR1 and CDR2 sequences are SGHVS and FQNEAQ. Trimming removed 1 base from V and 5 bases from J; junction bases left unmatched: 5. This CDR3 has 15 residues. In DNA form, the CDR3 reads TGTGCCAGCAGCTTAGAGCAGGGGGGTGATCAGCCCCAGCATTTT. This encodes CASSLEQGGDQPQHF.

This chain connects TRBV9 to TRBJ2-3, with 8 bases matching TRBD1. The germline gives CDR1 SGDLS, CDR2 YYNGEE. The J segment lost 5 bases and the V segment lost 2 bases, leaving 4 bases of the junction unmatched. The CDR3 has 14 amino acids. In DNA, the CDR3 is TGTGCCAGCAGCGTCAGGACAGGGCAAGATACGCAGTATTTT. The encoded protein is CASSVRTGQDTQYF.

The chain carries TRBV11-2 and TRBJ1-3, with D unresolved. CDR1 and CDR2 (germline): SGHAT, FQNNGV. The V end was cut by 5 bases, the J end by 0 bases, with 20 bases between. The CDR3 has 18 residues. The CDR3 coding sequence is TGTGCCAGCAGCCAACGTCCAAACCTTCAAGCCTCTGGAAACACCATATATTTT. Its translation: CASSQRPNLQASGNTIYF.

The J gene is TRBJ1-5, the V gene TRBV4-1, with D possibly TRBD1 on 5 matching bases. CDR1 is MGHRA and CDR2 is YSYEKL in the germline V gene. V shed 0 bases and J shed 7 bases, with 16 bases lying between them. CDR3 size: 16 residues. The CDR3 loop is CASSQDPGHLSQPQHF. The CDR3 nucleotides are TGCGCCAGCAGCCAAGACCCTGGACACTTGTCCCAGCCCCAGCATTTT.

The CDR3 DNA reads as TGTGCCAGCAGCGTACAGGGTTCCGCTAACTATGGCTACACCTTC. Translation gives CASSVQGSANYGYTF. The V gene is TRBV9, the J gene TRBJ1-2, with a possible D match to TRBD1 (5 bases). From germline, CDR1 is SGDLS and CDR2 YYNGEE. CDR3 length: 15 residues. V was clipped by 1 base and J by 0 bases, with 10 bases between them.

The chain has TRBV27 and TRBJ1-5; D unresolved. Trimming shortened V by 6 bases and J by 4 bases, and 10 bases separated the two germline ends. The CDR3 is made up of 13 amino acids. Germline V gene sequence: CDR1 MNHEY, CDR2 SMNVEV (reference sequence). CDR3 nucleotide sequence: TGTGCCAGCAGGCTTGGAGGTAATCAGCCCCAGCATTTT. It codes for CASRLGGNQPQHF.

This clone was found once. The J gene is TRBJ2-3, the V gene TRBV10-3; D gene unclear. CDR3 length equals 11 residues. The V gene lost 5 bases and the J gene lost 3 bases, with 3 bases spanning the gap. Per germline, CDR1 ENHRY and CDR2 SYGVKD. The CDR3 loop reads CAISQTDTQYF. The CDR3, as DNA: TGTGCCATCAGTCAGACAGATACGCAGTATTTT.

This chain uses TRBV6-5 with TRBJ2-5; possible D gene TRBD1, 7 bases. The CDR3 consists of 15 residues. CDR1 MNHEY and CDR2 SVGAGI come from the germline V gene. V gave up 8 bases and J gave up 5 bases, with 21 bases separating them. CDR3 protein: CASAVEGAYLETQYF. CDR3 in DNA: TGTGCCAGCGCGGTGGAGGGGGCATATTTGGAGACCCAGTACTTC.

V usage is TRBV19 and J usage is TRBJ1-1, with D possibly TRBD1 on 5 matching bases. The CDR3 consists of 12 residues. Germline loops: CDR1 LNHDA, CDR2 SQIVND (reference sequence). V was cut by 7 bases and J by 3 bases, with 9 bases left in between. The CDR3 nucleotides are TGTGCCAGTATTGGGGGGGACACTGAAGCTTTCTTT. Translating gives CASIGGDTEAFF. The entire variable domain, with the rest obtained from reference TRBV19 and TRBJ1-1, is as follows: DGGITQSPKYLFRKEGQNVTLSCEQNLNHDAMYWYRQDPGQGLRLIYYSQIVNDFQKGDIAEGYSVSREKKESFPLTVTSAQKNPTAFYLCASIGGDTEAFFGQGTRLTVV.

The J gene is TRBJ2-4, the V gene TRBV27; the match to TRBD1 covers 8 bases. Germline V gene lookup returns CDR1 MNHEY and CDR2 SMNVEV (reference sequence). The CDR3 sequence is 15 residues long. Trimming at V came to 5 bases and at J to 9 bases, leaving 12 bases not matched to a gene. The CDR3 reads CASSPGGGSDSIQYF. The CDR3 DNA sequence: TGTGCCAGCAGTCCAGGGGGCGGCTCGGATTCCATTCAGTACTTC.